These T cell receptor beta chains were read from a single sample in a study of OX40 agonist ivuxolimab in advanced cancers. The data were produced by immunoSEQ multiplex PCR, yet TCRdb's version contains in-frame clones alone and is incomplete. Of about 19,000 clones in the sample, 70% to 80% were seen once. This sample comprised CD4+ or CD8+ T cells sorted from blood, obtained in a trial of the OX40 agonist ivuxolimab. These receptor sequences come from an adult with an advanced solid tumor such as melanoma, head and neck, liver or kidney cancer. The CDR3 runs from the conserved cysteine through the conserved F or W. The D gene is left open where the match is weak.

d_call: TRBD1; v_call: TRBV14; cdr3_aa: CASSQDRQGWGRNYGYTF
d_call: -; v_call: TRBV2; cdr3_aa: CASSPTGTTYGYTF
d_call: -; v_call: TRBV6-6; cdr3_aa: CASIGQNYEQYF
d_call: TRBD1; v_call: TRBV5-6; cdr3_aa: CASSSRDQGALNTEAFF
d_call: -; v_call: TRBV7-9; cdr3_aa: CASSLSYLQEKLFF
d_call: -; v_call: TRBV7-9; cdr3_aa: CASSLVPPARWGNEQFF
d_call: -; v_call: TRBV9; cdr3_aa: CASSARTINEQFF
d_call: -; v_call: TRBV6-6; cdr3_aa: CASSLLQGMNTEAFF
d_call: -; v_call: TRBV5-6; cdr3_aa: CASSDGGVVVLGYTF
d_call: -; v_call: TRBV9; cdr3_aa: CASSAGANVLTF
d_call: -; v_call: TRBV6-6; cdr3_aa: CATQEDTEAFF
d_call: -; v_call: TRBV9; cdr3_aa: CASSAGGLGEQYF
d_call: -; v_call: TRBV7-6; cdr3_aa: CASSLAGGSYEQYF
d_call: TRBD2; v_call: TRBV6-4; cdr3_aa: CASSETSGDNNEQFF
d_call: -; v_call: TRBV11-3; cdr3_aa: CASSLDNQPQHF
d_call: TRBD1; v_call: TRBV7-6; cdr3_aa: CASSLWTGDTEAFF
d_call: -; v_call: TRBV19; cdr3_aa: CASTIDSGANVLTF
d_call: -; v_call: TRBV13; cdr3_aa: CASSLHGELFF
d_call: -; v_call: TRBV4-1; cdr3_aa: CASSQDPGSFYEQYF
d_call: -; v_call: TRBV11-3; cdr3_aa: CASSFRADTGELFF
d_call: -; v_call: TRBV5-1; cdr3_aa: CASSLAGGPGDEKLFF
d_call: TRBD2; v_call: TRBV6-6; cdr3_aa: CASSYGGGTDTQYF
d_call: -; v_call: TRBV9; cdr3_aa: CASSKWDGNTEAFF